The present TCR beta chain was sequenced within a study of blood T cell repertoires in COVID-19. Original handling: Nucleated cell number was recorded as an estimate derived from reference gene primer amplification. Assay: immunoSEQ multiplex PCR; the TCRdb copy retains only in-frame clones and omits some. V, J and clone size are those of that table, while D and trimming were read from the DNA. The data show roughly 250,000 clones, roughly 90% seen once. The V end was cut by 5 bases, the J end by 2 bases, with 16 bases between. The CDR3 loop spans 15 amino acids. Germline CDR1 and CDR2: SGHRS and YFSETQ.

The rearrangement joins TRBV5-1 to TRBJ1-2; the D gene is possibly TRBD1 (5 bases). Sequencing used peripheral blood. This sequence originates from a man aged 25-45 years with acute or convalescent COVID-19. CDR3 amino acids: CASRPDPGWNYGYTF. The CDR3 DNA follows: TGCGCCAGCAGACCGGACCCAGGGTGGAACTATGGCTACACCTTC.